This entry is about one TCR beta chain. Its specificity is not known. Germline assignment: CDR1 MDHEN and CDR2 SYDVKM. With 9 bases removed from V and 10 bases from J, the gap between germline ends came to 10 bases. This CDR3 has 10 residues. The data belong to a study of cytomegalovirus exposure and HLA in healthy donors. Study findings and constraints: Exclusion applied to some V segments, including TRBV6-2 and TRBV6-3, as they were indistinguishable. In a later analysis, productive TCRs from donors in an Asian-associated ancestry cluster reportedly carried fewer N-insertions than the cohort mean. Later analysis identified several of the most significant clusters that appeared linked to common viral pathogens. Among the CMV-associated chains, three were confirmed in vitro as specific for CMV antigens.

Use of 60 Vbeta and 13 Jbeta primers characterized the PCR. The data were produced by immunoSEQ multiplex PCR, yet TCRdb's version contains in-frame clones alone and is incomplete. The table records about 150,000 clones, about four fifths of them present only once. The sample comprised PBMCs. The chain recombines TRBV28 with TRBJ2-1, with a possible D match to TRBD2 (6 bases). This TCR was sampled from a man under 40 in good health and CMV-seropositive. In DNA form, the CDR3 reads TGTGCCAGTGGGGGGAGGGAGCAGTTCTTC. Translating gives CASGGREQFF.